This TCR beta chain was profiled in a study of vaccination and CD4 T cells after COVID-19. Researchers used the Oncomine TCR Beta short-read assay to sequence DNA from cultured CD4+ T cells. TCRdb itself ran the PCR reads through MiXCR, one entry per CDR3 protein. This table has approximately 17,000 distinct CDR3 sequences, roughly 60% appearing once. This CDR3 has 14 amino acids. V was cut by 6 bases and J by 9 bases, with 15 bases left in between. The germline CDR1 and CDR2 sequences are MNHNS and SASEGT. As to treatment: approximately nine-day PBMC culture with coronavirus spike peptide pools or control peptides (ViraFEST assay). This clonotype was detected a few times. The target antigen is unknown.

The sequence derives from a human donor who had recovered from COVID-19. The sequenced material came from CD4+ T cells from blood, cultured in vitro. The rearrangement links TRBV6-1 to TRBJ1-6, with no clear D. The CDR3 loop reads CASSPPPGPSPLHF. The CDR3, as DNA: TGTGCCAGCAGCCCCCCTCCAGGCCCTTCACCCCTCCACTTT.